The 28 T cell receptor beta chains in this list originate from one sample, sequenced in a study of early T cells in non-severe SARS-CoV-2 infection. TCRdb used MiXCR to reprocess the 5' RACE reads, holding one entry per CDR3 protein. This sample has about 110,000 distinct CDR3 sequences, with 12% found just once. The sample consisted of whole blood. Receptor source: an adult who was a healthcare worker with PCR-confirmed SARS-CoV-2 infection or an uninfected control (not recorded which).

This clonotype has more than one count but fewer than ten. The chain couples TRBV3-1 to TRBJ1-6; D gene unclear. Trimming stripped 0 bases from V and 9 bases from J, with 3 bases between. Germline lookup yields CDR1 LGHDT and CDR2 YNNKEL (reference sequence). This CDR3 is 12 amino acids long. In DNA, the CDR3 is TGTGCCAGCAGCCAAGATCTTTCACCCCTCCACTTT. Protein product: CASSQDLSPLHF.

The chain joins TRBV28 to TRBJ2-1, with TRBD1 matching 7 bases. The CDR3 spans 16 residues. CDR1 is MDHEN, CDR2 SYDVKM, per germline. After removal of 6 bases from V and 7 bases from J, the junction contained 15 bases not matched to a gene. The CDR3 nucleotides are TGTGCCAGCAGCTCGGGGACAGCCCTTATAGGAAATGAGCAGTTCTTC. Residues: CASSSGTALIGNEQFF.

The rearrangement uses TRBV5-1 and TRBJ2-7; D uncertain. Per germline, CDR1 SGHRS and CDR2 YFSETQ. The CDR3 length is 14 residues. V lost 1 base and J lost 2, with 10 bases in between. CDR3 amino acids: CASSLRDTTYEQYF. CDR3 sequence (DNA): TGCGCCAGCAGCTTGCGAGACACTACCTACGAGCAGTACTTC.

The sample holds many counts of this clonotype. The chain is built from TRBV12-3 or TRBV12-4 and TRBJ2-7; 9 bases align to TRBD1. The length of the CDR3 is 19 residues. Losses at the gene ends were 5 bases for V and 0 bases for J; bases not matched to a gene: 17. Here the CDR3 reads CASSTEGQGKSTSSYEQYF. CDR3 nucleotides: TGTGCCAGCAGTACGGAGGGACAGGGCAAAAGTACCAGCTCCTACGAGCAGTACTTC.

V usage is TRBV10-3 and J usage is TRBJ1-1; a possible D gene is TRBD1 (5 bases). The CDR3 is made up of 11 amino acids. CDR1 and CDR2 (germline): ENHRY, SYGVKD. Trimming removed 6 bases at V and 3 bases at J, with 5 bases between. The CDR3 DNA sequence: TGTGCCATCAGACAGGACACTGAAGCTTTCTTT. Translation gives CAIRQDTEAFF.

In its sample, this clonotype was seen many times. The genes are TRBV7-6 and TRBJ2-5, with 7 bases identical to TRBD2. There are 16 residues in the CDR3. Germline loops: CDR1 SGHVS, CDR2 FNYEAQ. Trimming at V came to 2 bases and at J to 1 base, leaving 7 bases not matched to a gene. Here the CDR3 reads CASSLFASGTQETQYF. The CDR3 DNA sequence: TGTGCCAGCAGCTTATTTGCCAGCGGGACCCAAGAGACCCAGTACTTC.

In its sample, this clonotype was seen a few times. The J gene is TRBJ1-1, the V gene TRBV28, with 7 bases lining up with TRBD1. Germline V CDR1 and CDR2: MDHEN, SYDVKM. The CDR3 is 15 amino acids. V lost 4 bases to trimming and J lost 6 bases; unmatched junction nucleotides: 11. Written as DNA, the CDR3 is TGTGCCAGCAGTTATCTGACAGGGTATCTGCCTGAAGCTTTCTTT. This translates into CASSYLTGYLPEAFF.

The chain links TRBV2 to TRBJ1-1; D call uncertain. The CDR3 consists of 13 residues. Trimming stripped 7 bases from V and 0 bases from J, with 9 bases between. Per germline, CDR1 SNHLY and CDR2 FYNNEI. DNA for the CDR3: TGTGCCAGCAAAGACGGATTGAACACTGAAGCTTTCTTT. Translated: CASKDGLNTEAFF.

V gene TRBV6-6 combines with J gene TRBJ1-3; possible D gene TRBD1, 6 bases. Trimming removed 0 bases at V and 0 bases at J, with 18 bases between. This CDR3 region has 19 residues. Germline values: CDR1 MNHNY, CDR2 SVGAGI (reference sequence). CDR3 bases: TGTGCCAGCAGTTACTCCGAGGGGGGGCTATTCGGCTCTGGAAACACCATATATTTT. The encoded protein is CASSYSEGGLFGSGNTIYF.

Many counts were recorded for this clonotype. CDR3 residues: CASSPLSNQPQHF. CDR3 nucleotide sequence: TGTGCCAGCTCCCCCCTTAGCAATCAGCCCCAGCATTTT. The rearrangement links TRBV18 to TRBJ1-5; D unclear. Trimming cost V 6 bases and J 0 bases, with 6 bases left between them. The CDR3 contains 13 residues. Germline CDR1 is KGHSH and CDR2 is LQKENI. Filled out from reference TRBV18 and TRBJ1-5, the complete variable domain reads NAGVMQNPRHLVRRRGQEARLRCSPMKGHSHVYWYRQLPEEGLKFMVYLQKENIIDESGMPKERFSAEFPKEGPSILRIQQVVRGDSAAYFCASSPLSNQPQHFGDGTRLSIL.

The sample holds many counts of this clonotype. The chain recombines TRBV27 with TRBJ2-7, with D hard to call. V was trimmed by 0 bases and J by 0 bases, leaving 3 bases between them. The CDR3 covers 13 residues. Per the germline V gene, CDR1 is MNHEY and CDR2 is SMNVEV (reference sequence). This chain's CDR3 is CASSLSVSYEQYF. In nucleotides, the CDR3 is TGTGCCAGCAGTTTATCGGTCTCCTACGAGCAGTACTTC.

The rearrangement joins TRBV12-3 or TRBV12-4 to TRBJ2-1; weak D call: TRBD2 (6 bases). V lost 3 bases to trimming and J lost 4 bases, with 10 bases between them. CDR3 length equals 14 residues. In nucleotides, the CDR3 is TGTGCCAGCAGTTTTCGGGGAGGTTACAATGAGCAGTTCTTC. Protein product: CASSFRGGYNEQFF.

This clonotype was picked up a small number of times. The chain has TRBV3-1 and TRBJ1-3, with TRBD1 matching 7 bases. The germline V gene has CDR1 LGHDT and CDR2 YNNKEL (reference sequence). This CDR3 contains 17 residues. The V gene end was trimmed by 3 bases and the J gene end by 6 bases; junction bases not matched to a gene: 14. The CDR3, as DNA: TGTGCCAGCAGCCACGGATCAGCGAGGGGGCGCGAAAACACCATATATTTT. Translating gives CASSHGSARGRENTIYF. The complete variable domain, with remaining parts taken from reference TRBV3-1 and TRBJ1-3, reads DTAVSQTPKYLVTQMGNDKSIKCEQNLGHDTMYWYKQDSKKFLKIMFSYNNKELIINETVPNRFSPKSPDKAHLNLHINSLELGDSAVYFCASSHGSARGRENTIYFGEGSWLTVV.

This chain uses TRBV21-1 with TRBJ2-7; TRBD1, as called in the table, went unchecked against the DNA. TRBV21-1 is tagged as a pseudogene. CDR3 length: 14 amino acids. The chain's CDR3 is CASSNQGSSYEQYF. CDR3 DNA: TGTGCCAGCAGCAACCAGGGATCCTCCTACGAGCAGTACTTC.

This chain joins TRBV12-3 or TRBV12-4 and TRBJ1-6; D call uncertain. Trimming cost V 2 bases and J 9 bases, with 14 bases left between them. The CDR3 extends over 15 amino acids. In DNA, the CDR3 is TGTGCCAGCAGTTTAAGGAGGCCTCAAAGTTCACCCCTCCACTTT. It yields the protein CASSLRRPQSSPLHF.

This chain uses TRBV4-1 with TRBJ2-3, with 7 bases that match TRBD1. Germline V gene sequence: CDR1 MGHRA, CDR2 YSYEKL. The V segment lost 1 base and the J segment 5 bases; nucleotides outside the gene matches: 12. The CDR3 length is 17 residues. CDR3 in DNA: TGCGCCAGCAGCCAAGGTTCGACAGGGACATTCATAGATACGCAGTATTTT. Translation: CASSQGSTGTFIDTQYF.

The chain recombines TRBV20-1 with TRBJ1-1; D not certain. CDR3 length: 13 amino acids. CDR1 and CDR2 from the germline V gene are DFQATT and SNEGSKA (reference sequence). Trimming cost V 5 bases and J 4 bases, with 14 bases left between them. The CDR3 DNA reads as TGCAGTGCTCTCAGACCCCGAACCACTGAAGCTTTCTTT. It specifies CSALRPRTTEAFF.

This clonotype came up a few times. This rearrangement joins TRBV11-2 to TRBJ2-7; possibly TRBD1 or TRBD2 for D (5 bases each). Germline values: CDR1 SGHAT, CDR2 FQNNGV. CDR3 length: 15 amino acids. V gave up 1 base and J gave up 5 bases, with 15 bases separating them. DNA for the CDR3: TGTGCCAGCAGCTTAGGGATGGGACCACTGCACGAGCAGTACTTC. Its translation is CASSLGMGPLHEQYF. Looking up the rest from reference TRBV11-2 and TRBJ2-7 gives the full variable domain: EAGVAQSPRYKIIEKRQSVAFWCNPISGHATLYWYQQILGQGPKLLIQFQNNGVVDDSQLPKDRFSAERLKGVDSTLKIQPAKLEDSAVYLCASSLGMGPLHEQYFGPGTRLTVT.

At least ten counts were recorded for this clonotype. The chain uses TRBV5-1 and TRBJ2-1; 7 bases align to TRBD1. Trimming at V came to 4 bases and at J to 5 bases, leaving 6 bases not matched to a gene. The germline CDR1 and CDR2 sequences are SGHRS and YFSETQ. This CDR3 is built from 14 residues. Here the CDR3 DNA reads TGCGCCAGCAGCCATCTAGACAGGGACAATGAGCAGTTCTTC. It yields the protein CASSHLDRDNEQFF.

This clonotype was detected only a few times. CDR3 sequence: CASSIGAPNWSRLAPNTDTQYF. As DNA, the CDR3 is TGTGCCAGTAGTATAGGGGCCCCTAATTGGTCCCGCCTAGCGCCTAACACAGATACGCAGTATTTT. The chain recombines TRBV19 with TRBJ2-3, with a weak D call TRBD2 (6 bases). Germline values: CDR1 LNHDA, CDR2 SQIVND (reference sequence). V was clipped by 1 base and J by 2 bases, with 31 bases between them. The CDR3 consists of 22 residues.

There are a few counts of this clonotype. The V and J genes are TRBV7-3 and TRBJ2-3; TRBD2 matches at 7 bases. The junction had 5 bases not matched to a gene; V was cut back by 3 bases and J by 5 bases. The CDR3 spans 14 residues. Germline CDR1 SGHTA, CDR2 FQGTGA. CDR3 loop: CASSLGGKRDTQYF. DNA of the CDR3: TGTGCCAGCAGCTTGGGGGGGAAAAGAGATACGCAGTATTTT.

This clonotype was seen repeatedly, ten times or more. V and J are TRBV30 and TRBJ1-1; no reliable D call. The V end was cut by 8 bases, the J end by 1 base, with 11 bases between. Germline assignment: CDR1 GTSNPN and CDR2 SVGIG (reference sequence). The CDR3 has 12 amino acids. In nucleotides, the CDR3 is TGTGCCCTTGGATGGGGGAACACTGAAGCTTTCTTT. It specifies CALGWGNTEAFF.

This clonotype was seen repeatedly, ten times or more. The chain recombines TRBV10-3 with TRBJ2-7; D not resolved. V dropped 11 bases and J dropped 0 bases, with 11 bases sitting between them. This CDR3 region has 12 residues. Germline assignment: CDR1 ENHRY and CDR2 SYGVKD. The CDR3 protein is CAVAAFSYEQYF. The CDR3 DNA reads TGTGCCGTCGCAGCTTTCTCCTACGAGCAGTACTTC.

The sample holds a few counts of this clonotype. CDR3 protein: CASSLAGVEYEQYF. Written as DNA, the CDR3 is TGCGCCAGCAGCTTGGCAGGAGTGGAGTACGAGCAGTACTTC. V and J are TRBV5-1 and TRBJ2-7; D is unresolved. Trimming cost V 0 bases and J 4 bases, with 11 bases left between them. From germline, CDR1 is SGHRS and CDR2 YFSETQ. This CDR3 region has 14 residues.

Comment on this clonotype: Relative to the germline gene, one junction end is altered; a read error may explain this. J is TRBJ1-1 and V is TRBV14; the D is unclear. Germline V lookup: CDR1 SGHDN, CDR2 FVKESK. The CDR3 covers 15 residues. The CDR3 region has the DNA TGTGCCAGCAGCCAAGATTTAGCGGGGAACGCTGAAGCTTTCTTT. This translates into CASSQDLAGNAEAFF. Supplemented by reference TRBV14 and TRBJ1-1, the full variable domain reads EAGVTQFPSHSVIEKGQTVTLRCDPISGHDNLYWYRRVMGKEIKFLLHFVKESKQDESGMPNNRFLAERTGGTYSTLKVQPAELEDSGVYFCASSQDLAGNAEAFFGQGTRLTVV.

This clonotype came up a few times. The CDR3 DNA is TGTGCCAGCAAAGGAGAGGGAAGCAATCAGCCCCAGCATTTT. Its protein is CASKGEGSNQPQHF. This chain uses TRBV7-9 with TRBJ1-5, with D hard to call. Trimming took off 7 bases at V and 1 base at J, with 11 bases between the two ends. The germline V gene has CDR1 SEHNR and CDR2 FQNEAQ (reference sequence). The CDR3 spans 14 residues.

V and J are TRBV12-5 and TRBJ2-1; D perhaps matches TRBD2 (6 bases). Germline V CDR1 and CDR2: LGHNT, FRNRAP. V was pared by 7 bases and J by 6 bases, with 10 bases between. This CDR3 region has 12 residues. CDR3 bases: TGTGCTAGTGTCCGGGGAGGCAATGAGCAGTTCTTC. It encodes CASVRGGNEQFF.

This clonotype was counted a few times. The chain combines TRBV11-3 with TRBJ2-2; TRBD1 matches at 8 bases. Germline CDR1 is SGHNT and CDR2 is YENEEA. V shed 4 bases, J shed 4 bases, and the junction held 8 bases outside the gene matches. This CDR3 spans 16 amino acids. The CDR3 here is CASSSSTGVPTGELFF. The DNA for the CDR3 is TGTGCCAGCAGCTCGTCGACAGGGGTTCCCACCGGGGAGCTGTTTTTT.